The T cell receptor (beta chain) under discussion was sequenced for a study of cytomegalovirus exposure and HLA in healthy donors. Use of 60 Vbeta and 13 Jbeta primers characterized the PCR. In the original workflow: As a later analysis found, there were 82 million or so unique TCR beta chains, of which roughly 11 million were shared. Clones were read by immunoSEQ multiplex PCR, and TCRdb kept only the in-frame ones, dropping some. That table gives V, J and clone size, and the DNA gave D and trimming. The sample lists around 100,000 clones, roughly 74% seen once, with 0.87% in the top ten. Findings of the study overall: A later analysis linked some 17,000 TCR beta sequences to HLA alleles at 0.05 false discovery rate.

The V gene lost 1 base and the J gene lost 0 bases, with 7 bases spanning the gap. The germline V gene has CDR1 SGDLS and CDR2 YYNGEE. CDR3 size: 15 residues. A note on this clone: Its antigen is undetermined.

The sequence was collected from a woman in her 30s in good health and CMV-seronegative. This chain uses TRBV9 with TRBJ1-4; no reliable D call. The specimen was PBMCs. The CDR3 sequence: CASSVQATTNEKLFF. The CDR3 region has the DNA TGTGCCAGCAGCGTACAAGCTACAACTAATGAAAAACTGTTTTTT.